The 8 T cell receptor beta chains below all came from one sample that was sequenced in a study of glioma-infiltrating T cells. TCR alpha and beta CDR3 regions were amplified from RNA using iRepertoire nested multiplex PCR. One entry per CDR3 protein, called by TCRdb with MiXCR from the multiplex PCR reads. Of about 140,000 distinct CDR3 sequences in the sample, around 42% were seen once. Sequences were obtained from glioma tissue, nonneoplastic brain tissue, or PBMCs (not recorded which). Receptors were obtained from a human donor with low-grade glioma or glioblastoma, undergoing nonglioma brain surgery, or in good health (not recorded which).

There are many counts of this clonotype. The chain recombines TRBV7-9 with TRBJ2-7, with 7 positions matching TRBD1. V was pared by 5 bases and J by 0 bases, with 1 base of the junction left unmatched. Germline V gene data show CDR1 as SEHNR and CDR2 as FQNEAQ (reference sequence). This CDR3 contains 13 residues. The CDR3 nucleotides read TGTGCCAGCAGCCGGGACAGCTCCTACGAGCAGTACTTC. Its translation is CASSRDSSYEQYF.

A note on this clonotype: This could be a read error, since a much larger clone is one nucleotide away. The CDR3 loop reads CASSLDRMSSPLNF. For the CDR3, the DNA is TGTGCCAGCAGTCTGGACAGGATGTCTTCACCCCTCAACTTT. The V call is TRBV6-5, the J call TRBJ1-6; 7 bases agree with TRBD1. The germline V gene has CDR1 MNHEY and CDR2 SVGAGI. CDR3 length: 14 amino acids.

V usage is TRBV7-2 and J usage is TRBJ2-7, with no clear D. Germline assignment: CDR1 SGHTA and CDR2 FQGNSA. V lost 0 bases, J lost 6 bases, and 9 bases lay in between. CDR3 length: 13 amino acids. Here the CDR3 reads CASSLASVSEQYF. As DNA, the CDR3 is TGTGCCAGCAGCTTAGCCAGCGTGTCCGAGCAGTACTTC.

In its sample, this clonotype was seen once. Without the conserved terminal phenylalanine or tryptophan, this CDR3 likely stems from a read error. This chain joins TRBV7-8 and TRBJ1-1; weak D call: TRBD1 (5 bases). Trimming shortened V by 5 bases and J by 8 bases, and 15 bases separated the two germline ends. This CDR3 has 13 amino acids. The germline V gene encodes CDR1 SGHVS and CDR2 FQNEAQ. DNA of the CDR3: TGTGCCAGCAGCCTCGACAGTAGTGCGGAAGCTTTCCTT. Protein: CASSLDSSAEAFL.

In its sample, this clonotype was seen a few times. The genes are TRBV12-3 or TRBV12-4 and TRBJ1-5; D gene unclear. CDR3 length: 13 amino acids. Trimming removed 5 bases from V and 3 bases from J, with 8 bases in between. CDR3 loop: CASSPDINQPQHF. CDR3 nucleotides: TGTGCCAGCAGTCCGGATATCAATCAGCCCCAGCATTTT.

V and J are TRBV20-1 and TRBJ1-2; D ambiguous. Looked up from germline, CDR1 is DFQATT and CDR2 is SNEGSKA (reference sequence). The CDR3 has 11 residues. The CDR3 reads CRVDGPYGYTF. As DNA, the CDR3 is TGCAGAGTTGATGGGCCCTATGGCTACACCTTC.

The chain employs TRBV19 and TRBJ1-1, with D possibly being TRBD1 (5 bases). CDR3 length: 14 residues. V was cut by 6 bases and J by 1 base, with 12 bases left in between. The germline V gene has CDR1 LNHDA and CDR2 SQIVND (reference sequence). Written as DNA, the CDR3 is TGTGCCAGTAGCGGGGACGGGACGAACACTGAAGCTTTCTTT. Translated, it gives CASSGDGTNTEAFF.

This clonotype was observed at least ten times. The chain recombines TRBV20-1 with TRBJ2-3; tentatively, D is TRBD1 or TRBD2 (5 bases each). Germline assignment: CDR1 DFQATT and CDR2 SNEGSKA (reference sequence). The CDR3 runs to 14 residues. With 5 bases removed from V and 2 bases from J, the gap between germline ends came to 14 bases. The CDR3 DNA reads TGCAGTGCTTCGGGACCTCTGCTCACAGATACGCAGTATTTT. It specifies CSASGPLLTDTQYF.